The entry below describes one TCR beta chain. The antigen is unknown. The data are from a study of monozygotic twins with inflammatory bowel disease. The CDR3 is made up of 14 amino acids. CDR1 is SGHTA and CDR2 is FQGNSA in the germline V gene. TCRdb re-called the 5' RACE reads and gives one entry per CDR3 protein, without DNA. Recorded for this sample: more than 300,000 distinct CDR3 sequences. Study-wide points: There was no support for any single strong signal or clonotype associated with IBD. No difference was seen in repertoire similarity between concordant and discordant twins, possibly from limited power.

The source material was blood. The origin of this receptor is a human donor with ulcerative colitis or Crohn's disease, or a healthy co-twin of an affected twin (not recorded which). The chain has TRBV7-2 and TRBJ1-6. CDR3 sequence: CASSLDSINSPLHF.